This TCR beta chain emerged from a study of blood T cell repertoires in COVID-19. Method: immunoSEQ multiplex PCR; TCRdb's copy keeps in-frame clones and lacks some. The repertoire has just over 650,000 clones, around 90% of them found once; the top ten carry roughly 0.25%. This clone was counted a single time. Other DNA sequences in the same sample also yield this CDR3. The sample taken for sequencing was peripheral blood. The sequence derives from a woman in her late teens or twenties with acute or convalescent COVID-19.

CDR3 region: CASSYSGVNTEAFF. CDR3 DNA sequence: TGTGCCAGCAGTTACTCAGGGGTGAACACTGAAGCTTTCTTT. The V call is TRBV6-6, the J call TRBJ1-1; D might be TRBD1 (5 bases). The CDR3 is 14 residues long. Trimming left V 0 bases short and J 0 bases short, with 5 bases between. CDR1 and CDR2 from the germline V gene are MNHNY and SVGAGI (reference sequence).